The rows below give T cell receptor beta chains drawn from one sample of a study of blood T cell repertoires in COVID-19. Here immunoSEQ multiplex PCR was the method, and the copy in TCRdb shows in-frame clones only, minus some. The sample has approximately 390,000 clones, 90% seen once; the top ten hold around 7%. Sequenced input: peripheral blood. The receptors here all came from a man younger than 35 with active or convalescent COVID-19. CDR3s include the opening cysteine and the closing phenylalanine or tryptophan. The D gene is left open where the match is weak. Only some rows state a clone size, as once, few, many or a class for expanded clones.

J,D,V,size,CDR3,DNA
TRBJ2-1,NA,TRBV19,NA,CASSTLAPSAPRNEQFF,TGTGCCAGTAGTACCCTCGCCCCTAGCGCCCCCAGGAATGAGCAGTTCTTC
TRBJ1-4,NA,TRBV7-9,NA,CASSLATEKLFF,TGTGCCAGCAGCTTGGCCACTGAAAAACTGTTTTTT
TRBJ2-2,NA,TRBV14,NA,CASSQVSGELFF,TGTGCCAGCAGCCAAGTCTCGGGGGAGCTGTTTTTT
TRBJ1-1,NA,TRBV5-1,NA,CASSLGGVHTEAFF,TGCGCCAGCAGCCTGGGCGGGGTCCACACTGAAGCTTTCTTT
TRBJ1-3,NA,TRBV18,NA,CASSSDGLSGNTIYF,TGTGCCAGCTCATCCGACGGACTCTCTGGAAACACCATATATTTT
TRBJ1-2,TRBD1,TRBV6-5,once,CASREGQGAFYGYTF,TGTGCCAGCAGGGAGGGACAGGGGGCTTTCTATGGCTACACCTTC
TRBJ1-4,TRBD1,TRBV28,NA,CASGWTGTNEKLFF,TGTGCCAGTGGTTGGACAGGGACTAATGAAAAACTGTTTTTT
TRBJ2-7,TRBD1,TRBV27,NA,CASQQGAYSYEQYF,TGTGCCAGCCAACAGGGGGCGTACTCCTACGAGCAGTACTTC
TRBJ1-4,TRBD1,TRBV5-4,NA,CASSVGRDRGEKLFF,TGTGCCAGCAGCGTGGGAAGGGACAGGGGGGAAAAACTGTTTTTT
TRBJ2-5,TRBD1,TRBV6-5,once,CASSYSGQGYQETQYF,TGTGCCAGCAGTTACTCCGGACAGGGGTACCAAGAGACCCAGTACTTC
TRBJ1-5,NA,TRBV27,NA,CASSSQVSNQPQHF,TGTGCCAGCAGTTCACAGGTTAGCAATCAGCCCCAGCATTTT
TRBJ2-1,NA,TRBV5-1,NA,CASQRPENNEQFF,TGCGCCAGCCAGAGGCCCGAAAACAATGAGCAGTTCTTC
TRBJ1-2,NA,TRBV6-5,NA,CASSYSNTGDSGYTF,TGTGCCAGCAGTTACTCGAACACCGGGGATAGTGGCTACACCTTC